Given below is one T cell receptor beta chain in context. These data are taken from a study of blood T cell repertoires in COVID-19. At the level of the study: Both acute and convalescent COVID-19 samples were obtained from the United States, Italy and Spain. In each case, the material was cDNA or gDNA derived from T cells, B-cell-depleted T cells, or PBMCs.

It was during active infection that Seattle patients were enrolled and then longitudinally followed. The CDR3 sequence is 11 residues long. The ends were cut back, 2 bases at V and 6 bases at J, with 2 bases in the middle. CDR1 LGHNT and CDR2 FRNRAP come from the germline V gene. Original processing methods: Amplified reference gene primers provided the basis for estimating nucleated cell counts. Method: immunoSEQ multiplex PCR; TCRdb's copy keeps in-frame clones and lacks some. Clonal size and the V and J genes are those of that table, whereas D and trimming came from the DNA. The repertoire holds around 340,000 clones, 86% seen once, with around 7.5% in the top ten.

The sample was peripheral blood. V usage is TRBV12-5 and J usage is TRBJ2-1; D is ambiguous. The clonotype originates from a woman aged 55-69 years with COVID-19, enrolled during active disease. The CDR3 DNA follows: TGTGCTAGTGGTTTGCGCAATGAGCAGTTCTTC. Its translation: CASGLRNEQFF.